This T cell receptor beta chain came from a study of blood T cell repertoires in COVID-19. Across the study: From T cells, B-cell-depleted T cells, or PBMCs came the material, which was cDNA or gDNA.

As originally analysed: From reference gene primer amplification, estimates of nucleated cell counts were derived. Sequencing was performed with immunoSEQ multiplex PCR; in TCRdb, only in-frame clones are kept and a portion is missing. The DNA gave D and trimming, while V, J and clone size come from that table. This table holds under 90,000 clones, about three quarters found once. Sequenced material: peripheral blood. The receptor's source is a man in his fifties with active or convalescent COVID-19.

DNA for the CDR3: TGTGCCAGCAGCTTACCCATCCCAAACACTGAAGCTTTCTTT. This translates into CASSLPIPNTEAFF. This chain links TRBV7-9 with TRBJ1-1, with D unresolved. This CDR3 contains 14 residues. Trimming removed 2 bases from V and 2 bases from J, with 9 bases in between. The germline V gene encodes CDR1 SEHNR and CDR2 FQNEAQ (reference sequence).